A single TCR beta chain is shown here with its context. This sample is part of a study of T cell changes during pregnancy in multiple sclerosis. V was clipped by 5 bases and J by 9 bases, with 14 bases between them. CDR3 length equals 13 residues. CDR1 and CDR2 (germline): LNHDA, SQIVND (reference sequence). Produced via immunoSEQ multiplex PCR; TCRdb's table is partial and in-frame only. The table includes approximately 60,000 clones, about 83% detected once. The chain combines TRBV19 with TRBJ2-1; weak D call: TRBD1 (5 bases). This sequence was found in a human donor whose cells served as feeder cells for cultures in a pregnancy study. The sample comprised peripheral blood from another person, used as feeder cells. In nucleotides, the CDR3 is TGTGCCAGTAGTCGTCCTCAGGGTTCTGAGCAGTTCTTC. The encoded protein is CASSRPQGSEQFF. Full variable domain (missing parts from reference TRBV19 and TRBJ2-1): DGGITQSPKYLFRKEGQNVTLSCEQNLNHDAMYWYRQDPGQGLRLIYYSQIVNDFQKGDIAEGYSVSREKKESFPLTVTSAQKNPTAFYLCASSRPQGSEQFFGPGTRLTVL.